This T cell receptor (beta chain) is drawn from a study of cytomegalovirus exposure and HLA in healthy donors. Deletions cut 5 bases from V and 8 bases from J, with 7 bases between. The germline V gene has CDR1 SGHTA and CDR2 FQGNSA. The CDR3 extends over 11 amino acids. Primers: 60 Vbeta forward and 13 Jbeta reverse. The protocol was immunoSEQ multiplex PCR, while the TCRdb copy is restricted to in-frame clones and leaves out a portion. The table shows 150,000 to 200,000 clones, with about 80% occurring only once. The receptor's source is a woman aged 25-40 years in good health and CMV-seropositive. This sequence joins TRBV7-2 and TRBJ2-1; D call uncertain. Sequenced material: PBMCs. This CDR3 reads CASSPLYEQFF. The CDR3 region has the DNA TGTGCCAGCAGCCCCTTATATGAGCAGTTCTTC.